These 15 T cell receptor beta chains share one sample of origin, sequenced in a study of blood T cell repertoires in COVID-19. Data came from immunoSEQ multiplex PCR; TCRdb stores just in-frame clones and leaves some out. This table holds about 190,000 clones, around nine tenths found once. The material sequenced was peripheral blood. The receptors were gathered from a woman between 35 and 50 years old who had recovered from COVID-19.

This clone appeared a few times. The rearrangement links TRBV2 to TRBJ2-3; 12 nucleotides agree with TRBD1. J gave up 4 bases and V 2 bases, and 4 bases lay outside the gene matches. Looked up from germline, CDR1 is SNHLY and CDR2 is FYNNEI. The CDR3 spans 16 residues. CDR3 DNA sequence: TGTGCCAGCAGTGAATTGGGGACAGGGGGCGCAGATACGCAGTATTTT. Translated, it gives CASSELGTGGADTQYF.

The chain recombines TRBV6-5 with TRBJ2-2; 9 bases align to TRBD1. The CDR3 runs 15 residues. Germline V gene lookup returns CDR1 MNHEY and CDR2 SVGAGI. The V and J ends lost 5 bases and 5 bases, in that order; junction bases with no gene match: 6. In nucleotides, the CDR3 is TGTGCCAGCAGTAGGGACAGGGCGGGTACCGGGGAGCTGTTTTTT. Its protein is CASSRDRAGTGELFF.

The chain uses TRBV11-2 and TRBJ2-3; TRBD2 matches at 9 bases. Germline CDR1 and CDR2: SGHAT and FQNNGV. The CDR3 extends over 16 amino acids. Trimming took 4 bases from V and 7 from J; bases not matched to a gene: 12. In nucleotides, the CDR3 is TGTGCCAGCAGCTCAGCTAGCGGGATCAGTCGGAATACGCAGTATTTT. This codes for CASSSASGISRNTQYF.

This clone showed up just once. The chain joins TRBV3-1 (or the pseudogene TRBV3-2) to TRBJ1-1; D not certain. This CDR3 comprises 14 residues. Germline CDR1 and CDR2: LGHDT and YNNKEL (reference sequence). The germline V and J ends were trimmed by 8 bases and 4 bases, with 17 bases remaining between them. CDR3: CASRVGPRGTEAFF. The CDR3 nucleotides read TGTGCCAGCCGGGTCGGGCCTCGGGGCACTGAAGCTTTCTTT.

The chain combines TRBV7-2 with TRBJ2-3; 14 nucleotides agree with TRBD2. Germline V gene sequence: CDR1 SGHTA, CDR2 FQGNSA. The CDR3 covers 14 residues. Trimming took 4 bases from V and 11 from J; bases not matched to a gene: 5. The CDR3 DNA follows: TGTGCCAGCAGCTCGGGACTAGCGGGAGCCAAGCAGTATTTT. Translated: CASSSGLAGAKQYF.

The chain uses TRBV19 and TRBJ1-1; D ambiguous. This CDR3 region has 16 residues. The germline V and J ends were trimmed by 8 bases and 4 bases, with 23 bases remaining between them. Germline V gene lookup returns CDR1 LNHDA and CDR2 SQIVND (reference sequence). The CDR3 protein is CASLLKVAESFTEAFF. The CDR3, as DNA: TGTGCCAGTCTACTAAAAGTGGCAGAGAGCTTCACTGAAGCTTTCTTT.

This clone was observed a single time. The CDR3 sequence: CASRSSGSGGLYNEQFF. The DNA of the CDR3 is TGTGCCAGCAGGTCTAGCGGGAGCGGGGGATTATACAATGAGCAGTTCTTC. V gene TRBV27 combines with J gene TRBJ2-1, with TRBD2 identical over 10 bases. V dropped 6 bases and J dropped 4; count of bases not matched to a gene: 12. The CDR3 runs 17 residues. The germline V gene has CDR1 MNHEY and CDR2 SMNVEV (reference sequence).

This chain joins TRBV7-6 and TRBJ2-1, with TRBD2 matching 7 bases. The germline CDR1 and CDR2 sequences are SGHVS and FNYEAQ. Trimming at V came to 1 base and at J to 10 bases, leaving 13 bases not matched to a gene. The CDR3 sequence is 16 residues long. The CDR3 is CASSLDSPGLPSEQFF. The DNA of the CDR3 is TGTGCCAGCAGCTTAGACTCGCCGGGACTACCCAGCGAGCAGTTCTTC.

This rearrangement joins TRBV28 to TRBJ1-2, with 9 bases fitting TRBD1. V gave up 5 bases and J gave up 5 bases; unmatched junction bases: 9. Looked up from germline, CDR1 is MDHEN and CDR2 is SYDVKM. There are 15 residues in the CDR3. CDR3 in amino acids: CASSTQGAAWYGYTF. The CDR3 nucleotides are TGTGCCAGCAGTACACAGGGGGCAGCATGGTATGGCTACACCTTC.

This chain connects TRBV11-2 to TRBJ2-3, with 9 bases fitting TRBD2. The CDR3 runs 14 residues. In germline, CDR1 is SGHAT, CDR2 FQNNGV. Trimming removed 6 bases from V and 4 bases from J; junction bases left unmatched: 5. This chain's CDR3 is CASRRAGGADTQYF. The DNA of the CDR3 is TGTGCCAGCAGGAGGGCGGGAGGGGCAGATACGCAGTATTTT. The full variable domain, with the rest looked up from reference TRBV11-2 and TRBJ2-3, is EAGVAQSPRYKIIEKRQSVAFWCNPISGHATLYWYQQILGQGPKLLIQFQNNGVVDDSQLPKDRFSAERLKGVDSTLKIQPAKLEDSAVYLCASRRAGGADTQYFGPGTRLTVL.

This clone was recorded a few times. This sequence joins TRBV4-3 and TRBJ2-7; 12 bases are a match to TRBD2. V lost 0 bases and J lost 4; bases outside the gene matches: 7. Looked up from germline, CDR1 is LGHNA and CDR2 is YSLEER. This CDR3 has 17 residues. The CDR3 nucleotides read TGCGCCAGCAGCCAAGAATCACTAGCGGGAGGATCATACGAGCAGTACTTC. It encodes CASSQESLAGGSYEQYF.

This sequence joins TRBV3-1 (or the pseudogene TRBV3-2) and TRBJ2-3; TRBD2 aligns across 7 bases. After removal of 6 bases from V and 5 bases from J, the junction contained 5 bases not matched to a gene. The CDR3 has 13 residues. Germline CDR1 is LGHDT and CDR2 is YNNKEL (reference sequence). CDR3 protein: CASSSAGLDTQYF. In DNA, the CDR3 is TGTGCCAGCAGTTCAGCGGGGCTAGATACGCAGTATTTT.

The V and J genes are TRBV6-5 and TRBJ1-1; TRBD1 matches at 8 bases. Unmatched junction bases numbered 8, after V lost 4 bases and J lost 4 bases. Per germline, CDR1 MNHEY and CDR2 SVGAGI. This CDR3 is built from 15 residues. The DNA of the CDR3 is TGTGCCAGCAGTTCAGCAGACAGGGGTATCACTGAAGCTTTCTTT. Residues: CASSSADRGITEAFF.

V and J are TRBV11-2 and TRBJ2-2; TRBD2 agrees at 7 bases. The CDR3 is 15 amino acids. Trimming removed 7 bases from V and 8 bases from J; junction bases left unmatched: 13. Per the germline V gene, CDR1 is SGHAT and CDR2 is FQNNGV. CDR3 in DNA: TGTGCCAGCAACCACTACCGGGGGGACTGGGGGGAGCTGTTTTTT. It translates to CASNHYRGDWGELFF. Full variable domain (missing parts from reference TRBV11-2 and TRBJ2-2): EAGVAQSPRYKIIEKRQSVAFWCNPISGHATLYWYQQILGQGPKLLIQFQNNGVVDDSQLPKDRFSAERLKGVDSTLKIQPAKLEDSAVYLCASNHYRGDWGELFFGEGSRLTVL.

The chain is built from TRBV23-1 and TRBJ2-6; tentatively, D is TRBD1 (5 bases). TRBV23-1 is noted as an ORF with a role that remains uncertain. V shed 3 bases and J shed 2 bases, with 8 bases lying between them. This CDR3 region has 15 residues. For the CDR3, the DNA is TGCGCCAGCAGTCATCAGGGTGCTGGGGCCAACGTCCTGACTTTC. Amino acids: CASSHQGAGANVLTF.